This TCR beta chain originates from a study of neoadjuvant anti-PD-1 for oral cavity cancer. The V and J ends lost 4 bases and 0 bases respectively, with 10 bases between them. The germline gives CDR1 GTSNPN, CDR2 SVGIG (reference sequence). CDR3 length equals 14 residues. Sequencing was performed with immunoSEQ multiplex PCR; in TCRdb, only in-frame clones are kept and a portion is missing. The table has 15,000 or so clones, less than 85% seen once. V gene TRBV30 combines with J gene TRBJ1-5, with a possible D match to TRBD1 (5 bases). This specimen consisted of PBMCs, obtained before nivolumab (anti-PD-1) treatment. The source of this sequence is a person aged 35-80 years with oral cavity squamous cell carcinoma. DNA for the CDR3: TGTGCCTGGACAACCGGGACTAGCAATCAGCCCCAGCATTTT. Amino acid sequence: CAWTTGTSNQPQHF.